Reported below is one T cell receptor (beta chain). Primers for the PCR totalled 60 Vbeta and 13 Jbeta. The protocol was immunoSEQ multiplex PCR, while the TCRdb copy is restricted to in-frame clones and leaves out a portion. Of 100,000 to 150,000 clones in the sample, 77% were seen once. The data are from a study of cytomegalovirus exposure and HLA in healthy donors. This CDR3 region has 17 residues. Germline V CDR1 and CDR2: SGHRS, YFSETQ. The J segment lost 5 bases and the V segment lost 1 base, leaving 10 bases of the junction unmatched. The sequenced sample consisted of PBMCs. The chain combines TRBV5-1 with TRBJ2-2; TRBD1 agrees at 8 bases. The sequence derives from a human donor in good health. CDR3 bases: TGCGCCAGCAGCTTGCCCTCAATGACAGGGGATACCGGGGAGCTGTTTTTT. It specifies CASSLPSMTGDTGELFF.